This TCR beta chain was identified during a study of blood T cells in healthy people across ages (dated by TCRdb to between 2015 and 2016). Looking at the study overall: Template switching captured roughly one uniquely barcoded TCR beta cDNA molecule per two T cells in model experiments. To avoid experimental bias, donors of different ages were spread randomly across the sequencing lanes. Age-related changes in TCR beta repertoire diversity were measured in the study by deep sequencing normalized with unique cDNA molecular identifiers. Four age groups were formed from the donors: young (average approximately 16 years), middle-aged (approximately 40), aged (about 68) and long-lived (around 82). The study analyzed two additional independent replicas of 1 million unique cDNA reads from the same blood draw for two donors, one aged 18 to 30 and one aged 80 or older.

On the study overall, not on this receptor specifically: Compared with the aged group, the long-lived group had more naive CD4+ T cells, fewer expanded clones and increased TCR diversity, a pattern suggesting age selection. Bulk unsorted PBMC profiling prevented conclusive comparison of naive and antigen-experienced compartments. Total diversity estimates from one million sequenced T cells were considered lower bounds and underestimates. Observed TCR beta diversity per million T cells fell roughly linearly with age, and a significant reduction was already apparent by age around 44. The CMV infection status of donors was not known, potentially confounding age-related changes in expanded clonotypes. There was a strong correlation between observed TCR beta diversity and the percentage of naive T cells measured by flow cytometry.

From the cysteine through the phenylalanine, the CDR3 covers 15 amino acids. The sequence is cut down to CDR3 DNA, 45 bases in frame from base 1. CDR1 is given as SEHNR and CDR2 as FQNEAQ, both from the germline V gene (reference sequence). V is reduced by 5 bases and J by 2 bases, leaving a spacing of 16 bases between them. Systemically healthy Caucasian individuals from Russia, some 38 in total and aged roughly 6 to 100 years, were included as donors. Around 10 milliliters of peripheral blood were collected from each donor into EDTA-treated Vacutainer tubes. Ficoll-Paque density-gradient centrifugation was used to isolate PBMCs, with at least 6 million obtained per sample. Total RNA, at least 6 micrograms per sample, was extracted from PBMCs with Trizol reagent. The percentages of naive CD45RAhigh/CD27high T cells were determined by flow cytometry on a PBMC aliquot from every donor. In its sample, this clonotype was seen many times. Its recognized antigen is unknown. Base qualities are not recorded, but no much larger clone differs from it by a single base.

The method behind the library was 5' RACE. Data came from an Illumina HiSeq 2500. A second 7 to 11 cycle PCR used a sample-barcoded 5' primer and a J-beta primer mix. A template-switch 5' adaptor carrying 12 random nucleotides introduced a unique molecular identifier onto each TCR beta cDNA molecule. Each sample yielded at least 2.5 million CDR3-containing paired-end reads. First-strand cDNA synthesis was performed from all RNA using the Mint cDNA synthesis kit, with priming by a TRBC-specific oligonucleotide. Following uracil-DNA glycosylase treatment, all cDNA underwent a first 18-cycle PCR with the universal primers M1SS and BC2_uni_R. Under the source paper's analysis protocol: Each sample was normalized by randomly selecting 1 million high-quality reads, each carrying a distinct molecular identifier. Reads with shared molecular identifiers were discarded instead of being binned into consensus sequences. MiTCR, with a Q25 quality threshold and the strictest error-elimination algorithm, was used for CDR3 identification, clonotype clustering and error correction. Lower-bound total TCR beta diversity was estimated with a nonparametric unseen species model using Euler transformation. TCRdb cleaned the public reads at Q25 with fastp, built clones with MiXCR and kept in-frame beta chains. Every distinct CDR3 protein forms one entry, paired with its most common genes and DNA. The V and J calls and clone size are TCRdb's, not the authors'. The sample records around 1,700,000 distinct CDR3 sequences, 28% of which are singletons. The ten top clones hold 7.7% of the sample.

Rearrangement joined TRBV7-9 to TRBJ2-7, with TRBD1 tentatively as D gene (6 bases match). The source is a woman in her twenties or thirties in good health. Material for sequencing was blood. The DNA sequence follows: TGTGCCAGCAGCCCCCAGCCCTGGGGGCCCTACGAGCAGTACTTC. It specifies CASSPQPWGPYEQYF.